This T cell receptor (beta chain) appears in the sequencing data of a study of T cells in Graves' hyperthyroidism and ophthalmopathy (dated by TCRdb to between 2019 and 2020). Broadly, across the study: Peripheral blood samples were taken at initial diagnosis, before any treatment was given. An independent validation cohort of 18 to 20 hyperthyroidism patients and approximately 16 patients who later progressed to ophthalmopathy tested prospective prediction of ophthalmopathy. Thyroid tissue and blood T-cell repertoires from about six Graves' hyperthyroidism patients were also compared in the study. To identify distinguishing TCR V-J signatures, a discovery cohort of 95 to 100 patients was used, comprising fewer than 45 with Graves' ophthalmopathy and around 57 with stable Graves' hyperthyroidism. The roughly 100 discovery patients were randomly divided into training and test sets at a 7:3 ratio. The paper describes TCR Vbeta CDR3 sequencing of some 130 peripheral blood samples, made up of 43 ophthalmopathy patients, around 73 hyperthyroidism patients and 17 progressor patients. After sampling, hyperthyroidism patients received methimazole starting at 30 mg daily, and ophthalmopathy patients received high-dose intravenous methylprednisolone. Study-wide findings and limitations: No statistical method was used to fix the sample size in advance, and group allocation was not hidden from the investigators. Ophthalmopathy was separated from stable hyperthyroidism by a 13 V-J signature model, with 87.88% sensitivity and about 81% specificity obtained in cross-validation and 80%/75% obtained in testing. In validation, the model predicted progression to ophthalmopathy with 65% to 71% sensitivity and roughly 75% specificity, a median of 6.5 months before onset. Most expanded thyroid clonotypes (frequency above 0.001) were also found in blood, which suggests that blood repertoires may mirror thyroid immune responses.

The TCR beta CDR3 regions were amplified from RNA transcripts. For the first round of RT-PCR on the TCR CDR3, the HTBI primer set was used together with the Qiagen OneStep RT-PCR kit. A second multiplex PCR round built the libraries, followed by size selection and purification. Sequencing of the libraries was done on an Illumina HiSeq2000 using paired-end 100 bp reads. Per the authors' processing: SOAPnuke was used to process the raw data, removing reads that contained adapters or uncalled bases, had a mean Phred below 15, or lacked an exact match to the constant primer or identifier. COPE v1.2.5 was used to merge high-quality paired reads, and clonotypes were defined as unique nucleotide sequences. MiTCR v1.1 was used to align clonotypes to the IMGT TRBV, TRBD and TRBJ reference segments. The analysis was restricted to V-J combinations with a frequency above 0.0001, which together covered approximately 99% of the repertoires. A TCS score was defined as the ratio of F50 (clonal expansion) to E x V (chaos), with BLOSUM62-based TCRdist applied between CDR3 peptides within each V-J. Welch's t-statistics and random forest reduced roughly 530 V-J features to fewer than 15, which were used in a naive Bayes classifier (R e1071). TCRdb reanalyzed the raw reads on its own, using fastp at Q25 for trimming and MiXCR for clone calling, and kept in-frame beta chains. When rows share a CDR3 protein, they turn into one entry using the most common DNA and genes. These V and J calls are TCRdb output, not the study's own analysis. The sample includes more than 550,000 distinct CDR3 sequences, with roughly 17% observed a single time. The biggest ten clones account for 15% to 17% of the sample.

Graves' hyperthyroidism was defined as stable when no progression to ophthalmopathy occurred over 18 months of follow-up. The hyperthyroidism patients were between 18 and 65 years old and newly diagnosed, with a disease duration of less than 2 months. Any patient with an uncontrolled infection, another autoimmune disease, pregnancy or lactation was excluded. Diagnoses were based on clinical symptoms, serum thyroxine and TRAb, thyroid ultrasound and orbital computed tomography. Ficoll-Paque density gradient centrifugation was used to isolate PBMCs from around 9.1 ml of fresh peripheral blood. Total RNA was extracted using Trizol reagent, and RNA quality was assessed on an Agilent 2100 Bioanalyzer. Many counts were recorded for this clonotype. No cognate antigen has been identified for it. Base qualities are not provided; no much larger clone lies one nucleotide away. V sheds 3 bases and J sheds 9 bases, leaving 6 bases between their ends. CDR1 KGHSH and CDR2 LQKENI are derived from the germline V gene. The cysteine opens and the phenylalanine closes a CDR3 of 11 amino acids. Only CDR3 DNA is held: 33 bases, read in frame from base 1.

Sequences were obtained from blood. The clonotype comes from a man aged 45-65 years with Graves' hyperthyroidism. The chain uses TRBV18 and TRBJ2-1; the D segment cannot be called with confidence. Read as DNA, the sequence is TGTGCCAGCTCACCTCGTCTTGAGCAGTTCTTC. The translation is CASSPRLEQFF.